The clone carrying this T cell receptor beta chain was observed a few times. What it binds is not known. TCRdb redid the calling of the RT-PCR reads with MiXCR, one entry per CDR3 protein. The table includes roughly 700,000 distinct CDR3 sequences, 14% detected once. The CDR3 spans 13 residues. Germline CDR1 and CDR2: DFQATT and SNEGSKA (reference sequence). V lost 2 bases to trimming and J lost 5 bases, with 9 bases between them. This sample was included in a study of response to subunit inactivated influenza vaccine. Notes on the study in general: The authors put forward the suggestion that each seasonal influenza vaccination may bring in only a limited number of new T cells.

Sequenced material: PBMCs from blood, taken 14 days before vaccination. The TCR was taken from a man aged 45 to 65 who received an inactivated influenza vaccine. The J gene is TRBJ1-4, the V gene TRBV20-1; no firm D call. CDR3 DNA: TGCAGTGCTAGACGGGCCTCAAATGAAAAACTGTTTTTT. Translating gives CSARRASNEKLFF.